This T cell receptor beta chain appears in the sequencing data of a study of blood T cells in healthy people across ages. In this sample, this clonotype turned up a few times. The germline V gene encodes CDR1 DFQATT and CDR2 SNEGSKA (reference sequence). J lost 9 bases, V lost 0 bases, and 7 bases had no gene match. This CDR3 has 15 amino acids. Together with a sample-barcoded 5' primer, a J-beta primer mix was included in a second PCR lasting roughly 6 to 12 cycles. TCRdb ran MiXCR on the 5' RACE reads and lists one entry per CDR3 protein. The sample lists about 970,000 distinct CDR3 sequences, around 54% seen once, with about 20% in the top ten.

This sequence originates from a woman aged 55-75 years in good health. Sequenced material: blood. The V and J genes are TRBV20-1 and TRBJ1-6; 8 positions match TRBD1. The CDR3 sequence: CSARDLQGAFSPLHF. The CDR3 DNA reads as TGCAGTGCTAGAGATCTTCAGGGGGCATTTTCACCCCTCCACTTT.